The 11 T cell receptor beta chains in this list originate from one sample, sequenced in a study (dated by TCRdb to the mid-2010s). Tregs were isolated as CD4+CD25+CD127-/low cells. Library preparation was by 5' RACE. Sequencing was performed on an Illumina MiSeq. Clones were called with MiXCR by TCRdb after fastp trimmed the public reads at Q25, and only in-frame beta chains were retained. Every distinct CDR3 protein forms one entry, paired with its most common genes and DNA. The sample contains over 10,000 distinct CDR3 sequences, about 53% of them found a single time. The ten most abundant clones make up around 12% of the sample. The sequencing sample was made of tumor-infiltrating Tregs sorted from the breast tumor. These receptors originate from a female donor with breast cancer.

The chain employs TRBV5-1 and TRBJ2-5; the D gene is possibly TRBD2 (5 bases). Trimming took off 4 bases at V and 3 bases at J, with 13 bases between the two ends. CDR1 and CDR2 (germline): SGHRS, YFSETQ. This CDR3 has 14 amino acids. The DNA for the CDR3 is TGCGCCAGCAGCCTGGTAACTAGGAAAGAGACCCAGTACTTC. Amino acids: CASSLVTRKETQYF.

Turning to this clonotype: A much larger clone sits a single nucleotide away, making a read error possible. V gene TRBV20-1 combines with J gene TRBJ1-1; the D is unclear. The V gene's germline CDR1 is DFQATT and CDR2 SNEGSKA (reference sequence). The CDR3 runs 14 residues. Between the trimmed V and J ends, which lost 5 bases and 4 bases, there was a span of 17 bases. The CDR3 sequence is CSASSDGETTEAFF. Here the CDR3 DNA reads TGCAGTGCTTCATCGGACGGGGAGACCACTGAAGCTTTCTTT.

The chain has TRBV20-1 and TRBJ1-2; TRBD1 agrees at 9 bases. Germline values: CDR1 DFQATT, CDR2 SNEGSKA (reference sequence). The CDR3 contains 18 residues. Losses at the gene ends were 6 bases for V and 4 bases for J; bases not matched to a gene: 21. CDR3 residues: CSAFRGQGPRDQPYGYTF. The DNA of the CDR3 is TGCAGTGCCTTCCGGGGACAGGGACCAAGGGACCAACCCTATGGCTACACCTTC.

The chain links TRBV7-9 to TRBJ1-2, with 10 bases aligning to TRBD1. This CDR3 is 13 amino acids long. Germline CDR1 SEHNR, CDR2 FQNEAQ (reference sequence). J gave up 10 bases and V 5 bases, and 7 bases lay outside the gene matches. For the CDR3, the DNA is TGTGCCAGCAGCACCCGAAGACAGGGGGCCTACACCTTC. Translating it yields CASSTRRQGAYTF.

The CDR3: CASKTGGITGELFF. As DNA, the CDR3 is TGTGCCAGCAAGACAGGGGGCATCACCGGGGAGCTGTTTTTT. The chain combines TRBV6-5 with TRBJ2-2, with TRBD1 matching 10 bases. The CDR3 has 14 amino acids. Germline CDR1 MNHEY, CDR2 SVGAGI. V lost 7 bases, J lost 4 bases, and 3 bases stayed unmatched.

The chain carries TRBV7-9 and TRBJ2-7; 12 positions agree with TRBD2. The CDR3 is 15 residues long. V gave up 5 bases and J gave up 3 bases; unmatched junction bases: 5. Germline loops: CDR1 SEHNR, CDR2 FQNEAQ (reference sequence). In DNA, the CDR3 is TGTGCCAGCAGCCCGGGACTAGCGGGCTTCTACGAGCAGTACGTC. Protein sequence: CASSPGLAGFYEQYV.

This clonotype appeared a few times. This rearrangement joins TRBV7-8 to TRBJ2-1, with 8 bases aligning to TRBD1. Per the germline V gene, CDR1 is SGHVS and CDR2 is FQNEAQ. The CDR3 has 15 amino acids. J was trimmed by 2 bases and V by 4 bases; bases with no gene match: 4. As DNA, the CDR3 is TGTGCCAGCAGCTCCCGGACAGGGACCTACAATGAGCAGTTCTTC. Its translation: CASSSRTGTYNEQFF.

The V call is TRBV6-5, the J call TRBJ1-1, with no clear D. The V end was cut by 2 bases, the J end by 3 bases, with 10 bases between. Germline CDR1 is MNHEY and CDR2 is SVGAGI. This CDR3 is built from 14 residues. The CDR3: CASSYAGRDTEAFF. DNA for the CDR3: TGTGCCAGCAGTTACGCTGGGAGGGACACTGAAGCTTTCTTT.

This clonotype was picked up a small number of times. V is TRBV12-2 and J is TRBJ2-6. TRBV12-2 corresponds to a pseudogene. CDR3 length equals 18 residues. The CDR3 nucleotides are TGTGCAAGTTGCTTTATTGGTGTCTGGTCCTCTGGGGCCAACGTCCTGACTTTC. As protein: CASCFIGVWSSGANVLTF.

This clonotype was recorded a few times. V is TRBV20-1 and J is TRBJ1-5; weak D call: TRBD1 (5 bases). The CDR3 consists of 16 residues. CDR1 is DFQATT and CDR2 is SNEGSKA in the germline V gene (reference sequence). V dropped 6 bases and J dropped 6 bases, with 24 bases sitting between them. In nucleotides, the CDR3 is TGCAGTGCCCACGGTTTAACAGTAGGGGTGGGTCAGCCCCAGCATTTT. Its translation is CSAHGLTVGVGQPQHF.

The CDR3 region has the DNA TGCAGTGCATTGGGGGCCTCTGGAAACACCATATATTTT. As protein: CSALGASGNTIYF. This sequence joins TRBV20-1 and TRBJ1-3; a weak D match, TRBD1 (6 bases). The CDR3 is 13 residues long. CDR1 and CDR2 from the germline V gene are DFQATT and SNEGSKA (reference sequence). Between the trimmed V and J ends, which lost 6 bases and 0 bases, there was a span of 9 bases.